Each of the 27 T cell receptor beta chains below was sequenced from the same sample in a study of cytomegalovirus exposure and HLA in healthy donors. Clones were read by immunoSEQ multiplex PCR, and TCRdb kept only the in-frame ones, dropping some. The sample records some 320,000 clones, about nine tenths being singletons. Sequencing used PBMCs. The receptor source for this set is a young woman in good health and CMV-seropositive.

The rearrangement links TRBV20-1 to TRBJ2-7; 12 bases match TRBD2. The CDR3 has 11 residues. Germline CDR1 DFQATT, CDR2 SNEGSKA (reference sequence). The chain's CDR3 is CSARPTSGSLV. CDR3 bases: TGCAGTGCTAGACCGACTAGCGGGAGCCTTGTC.

The chain joins TRBV25-1 to TRBJ2-2; TRBD1 aligns across 8 bases. The V gene end was trimmed by 1 base and the J gene end by 4 bases; junction bases not matched to a gene: 5. The CDR3 sequence is 16 residues long. Germline CDR1 reads MGHDK; CDR2 reads SYGVNS. CDR3 bases: TGTGCCAGCAGTGAATTTGGACAGGGTGGCACCGGGGAGCTGTTTTTT. Translation gives CASSEFGQGGTGELFF.

V and J are TRBV5-1 and TRBJ2-7; 12 bases line up with TRBD2. The CDR3 extends over 15 amino acids. The ends lost 4 bases at V and 0 bases at J; junction bases unmatched: 2. Germline values: CDR1 SGHRS, CDR2 YFSETQ. For the CDR3, the DNA is TGCGCCAGCAGCACGACTAGCGGGAGCTCCTACGAGCAGTACTTC. This gives the protein CASSTTSGSSYEQYF.

J is TRBJ1-1 and V is TRBV9; D is uncertain. Germline CDR1 is SGDLS and CDR2 is YYNGEE. The V gene lost 0 bases and the J gene lost 2 bases, with 11 bases spanning the gap. The length of the CDR3 is 15 residues. The chain's CDR3 is CASSVGSDANTEAFF. In DNA, the CDR3 is TGTGCCAGCAGCGTAGGGTCCGACGCCAACACTGAAGCTTTCTTT.

The chain has TRBV6-5 and TRBJ2-2, with D uncertain. In germline, CDR1 is MNHEY, CDR2 SVGAGI. The V end lost 0 bases, the J end lost 4 bases, and 12 bases lay between the germline ends. The CDR3 loop spans 16 amino acids. The CDR3 DNA reads TGTGCCAGCAGTTACTCGAGACACCCGGCCACCGGGGAGCTGTTTTTT. The encoded protein is CASSYSRHPATGELFF.

The rearrangement joins TRBV27 to TRBJ1-1; no reliable D call. The CDR3 totals 13 residues. Germline-derived CDR1 and CDR2 are MNHEY and SMNVEV (reference sequence). The ends were cut back, 0 bases at V and 7 bases at J, with 9 bases in the middle. CDR3: CASSLSAGVEAFF. DNA of the CDR3: TGTGCCAGCAGTTTATCGGCTGGAGTTGAAGCTTTCTTT.

This rearrangement joins TRBV19 to TRBJ2-7; TRBD1 agrees at 10 bases. Germline V lookup: CDR1 LNHDA, CDR2 SQIVND (reference sequence). The junction had 7 bases not matched to a gene; V was cut back by 6 bases and J by 5 bases. The CDR3 sequence is 14 residues long. The CDR3 loop reads CASSLDRGPNEQYF. The CDR3 DNA is TGTGCCAGTAGCTTAGACAGGGGGCCAAACGAGCAGTACTTC.

The table lists this clone with a few counts. The genes are TRBV2 and TRBJ1-1; unclear D gene. V was pared by 2 bases and J by 6 bases, with 7 bases between. From germline, CDR1 is SNHLY and CDR2 FYNNEI. The length of the CDR3 is 12 residues. The CDR3 protein is CASSEFGAEAFF. CDR3 in DNA: TGTGCCAGCAGTGAATTCGGAGCTGAAGCTTTCTTT.

The chain links TRBV7-6 to TRBJ2-7; a weak D match, TRBD2 (5 bases). Looked up from germline, CDR1 is SGHVS and CDR2 is FNYEAQ. The CDR3 covers 13 residues. Trimming shortened V by 1 base and J by 3 bases, and 7 bases separated the two germline ends. This chain's CDR3 is CASSLDRGYEQYF. For the CDR3, the DNA is TGTGCCAGCAGCTTAGACCGGGGCTACGAGCAGTACTTC.

This clone was observed a handful of times. The rearrangement joins TRBV6-5 to TRBJ1-1; D may be TRBD1 (5 bases). V was cut by 0 bases and J by 8 bases, with 7 bases left in between. The CDR3 has 12 residues. Germline-derived CDR1 and CDR2 are MNHEY and SVGAGI. CDR3 sequence reads: CASSYSGEEAFF. DNA for the CDR3: TGTGCCAGCAGTTACTCGGGGGAAGAAGCTTTCTTT.

On this clone: This CDR3 is also generated by other DNA sequences in the sample. The J gene is TRBJ2-7, the V gene TRBV7-8; 11 nucleotides line up with TRBD1. This CDR3 is 14 amino acids long. CDR1 and CDR2 (germline): SGHVS, FQNEAQ. V lost 5 bases and J lost 4; bases outside the gene matches: 4. The CDR3 sequence: CASSLGQGAYEQYF. DNA of the CDR3: TGTGCCAGCAGCCTAGGACAGGGGGCATACGAGCAGTACTTC. Together with reference TRBV7-8 and TRBJ2-7, the CDR3 gives the full variable domain: GAGVSQSPRYKVAKRGQDVALRCDPISGHVSLFWYQQALGQGPEFLTYFQNEAQLDKSGLPSDRFFAERPEGSVSTLKIQRTQQEDSAVYLCASSLGQGAYEQYFGPGTRLTVT.

V and J are TRBV7-3 and TRBJ2-7; TRBD1 agrees at 7 bases. Germline V gene lookup returns CDR1 SGHTA and CDR2 FQGTGA. This CDR3 contains 14 residues. Trimming at V came to 4 bases and at J to 1 base, leaving 4 bases not matched to a gene. CDR3 nucleotides: TGTGCCAGCAGCTGGGACAGTGGATCCTACGAGCAGTACTTC. Encoded protein: CASSWDSGSYEQYF.

The chain is built from TRBV9 and TRBJ2-7; the D call may be TRBD1 or TRBD2 (5 bases each). Germline V CDR1 and CDR2: SGDLS, YYNGEE. The CDR3 consists of 15 residues. Trimming took 1 base from V and 0 from J, leaving 11 bases between them. The DNA for the CDR3 is TGTGCCAGCAGCGTATCTGGGGGTGACTCCTACGAGCAGTACTTC. It yields the protein CASSVSGGDSYEQYF.

The chain joins TRBV7-3 to TRBJ2-2, with TRBD2 identical over 13 bases. This CDR3 is built from 18 residues. The trim removed 1 base at V and 3 bases at J, leaving 5 bases unmatched. CDR1 is SGHTA, CDR2 FQGTGA, per germline. CDR3 bases: TGTGCCAGCAGCTTAATGACTAGCGGGGGGCGATACACCGGGGAGCTGTTTTTT. Translation gives CASSLMTSGGRYTGELFF.

The chain links TRBV28 to TRBJ1-2; 11 bases line up with TRBD1. Germline CDR1 and CDR2: MDHEN and SYDVKM. V shed 5 bases, J shed 3 bases, and the junction held 5 bases outside the gene matches. The CDR3 consists of 15 residues. CDR3 sequence: CASSPGTGGYYGYTF. In DNA form, the CDR3 reads TGTGCCAGCAGTCCAGGGACAGGGGGGTACTATGGCTACACCTTC.

The rearrangement links TRBV5-8 to TRBJ1-4, with unresolved D. There are 15 residues in the CDR3. Trimming shortened V by 0 bases and J by 8 bases, and 14 bases separated the two germline ends. Germline CDR1 is SGHTS and CDR2 is YDEGEE. The CDR3 protein is CASSLAKGSVEKLFF. DNA of the CDR3: TGTGCCAGCAGCTTGGCCAAGGGATCGGTCGAAAAACTGTTTTTT.

The chain uses TRBV7-6 and TRBJ2-2, with TRBD2 matching over 7 bases. CDR1 and CDR2 from the germline V gene are SGHVS and FNYEAQ. The CDR3 loop spans 16 amino acids. With 0 bases clipped from V and 4 bases from J, the junction kept 5 bases outside the gene matches. The CDR3 bases are TGTGCCAGCAGCTTAGCGGGAGGGGCAGGCACCGGGGAGCTGTTTTTT. It specifies CASSLAGGAGTGELFF.

The gene calls are TRBV15 and TRBJ2-3; the D is unclear. V shed 1 base and J shed 5 bases, with 7 bases lying between them. The length of the CDR3 is 13 residues. Germline CDR1 reads LNHNV; CDR2 reads YYDKDF (reference sequence). This chain's CDR3 is CATSRALEDTQYF. DNA of the CDR3: TGTGCCACCAGCAGAGCTTTGGAAGATACGCAGTATTTT.

V is TRBV7-2 and J is TRBJ2-7, with D unresolved. Looked up from germline, CDR1 is SGHTA and CDR2 is FQGNSA. The V and J ends lost 1 base and 5 bases respectively, with 12 bases between them. This CDR3 spans 14 amino acids. CDR3 in DNA: TGTGCCAGCAGCTTAGGGGCCTTGGTCCACGAGCAGTACTTC. Protein: CASSLGALVHEQYF.

The V call is TRBV5-1, the J call TRBJ2-1; 9 nucleotides align to TRBD1. The CDR3 spans 11 residues. CDR1 is SGHRS and CDR2 is YFSETQ in the germline V gene. The V and J ends lost 4 bases and 14 bases, in that order; junction bases with no gene match: 4. CDR3 in DNA: TGCGCCAGCAGCCTCGGGGACAGGGAGTTCTTC. Translated, it gives CASSLGDREFF.

V usage is TRBV15 and J usage is TRBJ2-7, with D unresolved. CDR3 length: 13 amino acids. CDR1 and CDR2 (germline): LNHNV, YYDKDF (reference sequence). V lost 1 base, J lost 6 bases, and 10 bases lay in between. CDR3 residues: CATSRGVSREQYF. In DNA, the CDR3 is TGTGCCACCAGCAGAGGAGTGTCGCGCGAGCAGTACTTC.

The V and J genes are TRBV5-1 and TRBJ2-3; unclear D gene. This CDR3 contains 13 residues. Trimming stripped 5 bases from V and 1 base from J, with 8 bases between. Germline V gene data show CDR1 as SGHRS and CDR2 as YFSETQ. The CDR3 DNA follows: TGCGCCAGCAGTTATACAGGCACAGATACGCAGTATTTT. Translated, it gives CASSYTGTDTQYF.

The rearrangement uses TRBV6-5 and TRBJ1-3; D remains ambiguous. The V gene lost 6 bases and the J gene lost 0 bases, with 9 bases spanning the gap. Germline V gene data show CDR1 as MNHEY and CDR2 as SVGAGI. The CDR3 totals 14 residues. This chain's CDR3 is CASSATDSGNTIYF. CDR3 DNA: TGTGCCAGCAGCGCCACAGACTCTGGAAACACCATATATTTT.

This sequence joins TRBV4-1 and TRBJ2-2; 7 nucleotides agree with TRBD1. Germline CDR1 and CDR2: MGHRA and YSYEKL. This CDR3 region has 13 residues. V trimming: 4 bases; J trimming: 6 bases; junction bases outside the gene matches: 2. The CDR3 DNA follows: TGCGCCAGCAGCCTAGGGGGCCCCGGGGAGCTGTTTTTT. This translates into CASSLGGPGELFF.

The chain's CDR3 is CASSPTVNTGELFF. CDR3 in DNA: TGTGCCAGCAGTCCGACAGTGAACACCGGGGAGCTGTTTTTT. The chain carries TRBV6-5 and TRBJ2-2; tentative D call: TRBD1 (5 bases). Germline CDR1 and CDR2: MNHEY and SVGAGI. V was pared by 5 bases and J by 1 base, with 8 bases between. This CDR3 comprises 14 residues.

This chain joins TRBV6-1 and TRBJ1-5, with D possibly TRBD1 on 5 matching bases. From germline, CDR1 is MNHNS and CDR2 SASEGT. The CDR3 is made up of 15 amino acids. With 6 bases removed from V and 4 bases from J, the gap between germline ends came to 16 bases. CDR3 sequence (DNA): TGTGCCAGCAGCTCCGGGACGATCATTAATCAGCCCCAGCATTTT. Protein product: CASSSGTIINQPQHF.

The V and J genes are TRBV19 and TRBJ2-7, with D possibly being TRBD1 (6 bases). The CDR3 runs 13 residues. Germline V gives CDR1 LNHDA, CDR2 SQIVND (reference sequence). Deletions cut 7 bases from V and 3 bases from J, with 13 bases between. The CDR3 here is CASKADSYYEQYF. The CDR3 coding sequence is TGTGCCAGTAAGGCGGACAGCTACTACGAGCAGTACTTC.